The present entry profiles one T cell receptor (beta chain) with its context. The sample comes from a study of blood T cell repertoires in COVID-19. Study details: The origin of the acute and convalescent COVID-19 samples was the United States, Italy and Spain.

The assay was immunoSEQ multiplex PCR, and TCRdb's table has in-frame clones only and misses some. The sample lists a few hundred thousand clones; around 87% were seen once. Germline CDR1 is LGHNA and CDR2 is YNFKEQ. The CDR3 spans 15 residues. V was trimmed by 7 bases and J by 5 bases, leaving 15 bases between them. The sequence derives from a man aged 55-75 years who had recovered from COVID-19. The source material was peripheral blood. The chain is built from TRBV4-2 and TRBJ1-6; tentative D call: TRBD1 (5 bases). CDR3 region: CASTPSDSDNSPLHF. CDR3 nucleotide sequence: TGTGCCAGCACCCCATCCGACAGTGATAATTCACCCCTCCACTTT.